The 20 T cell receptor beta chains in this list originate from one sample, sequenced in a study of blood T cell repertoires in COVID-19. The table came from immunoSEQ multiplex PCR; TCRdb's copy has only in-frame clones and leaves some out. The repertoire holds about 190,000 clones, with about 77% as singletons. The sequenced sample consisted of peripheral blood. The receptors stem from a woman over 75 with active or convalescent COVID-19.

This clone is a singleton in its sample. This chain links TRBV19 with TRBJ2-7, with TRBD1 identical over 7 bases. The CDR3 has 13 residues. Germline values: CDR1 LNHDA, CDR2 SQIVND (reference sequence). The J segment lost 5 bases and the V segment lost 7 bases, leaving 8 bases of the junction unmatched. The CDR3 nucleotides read TGTGCCAGTATGGGACAGTTAAGCAACGAGCAGTACTTC. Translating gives CASMGQLSNEQYF.

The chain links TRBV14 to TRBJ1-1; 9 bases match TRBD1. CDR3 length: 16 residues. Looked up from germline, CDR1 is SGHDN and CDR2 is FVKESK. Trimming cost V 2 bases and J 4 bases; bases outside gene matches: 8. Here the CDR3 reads CASSQLRTGAGTEAFF. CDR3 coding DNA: TGTGCCAGCAGCCAACTCAGGACAGGGGCGGGCACTGAAGCTTTCTTT.

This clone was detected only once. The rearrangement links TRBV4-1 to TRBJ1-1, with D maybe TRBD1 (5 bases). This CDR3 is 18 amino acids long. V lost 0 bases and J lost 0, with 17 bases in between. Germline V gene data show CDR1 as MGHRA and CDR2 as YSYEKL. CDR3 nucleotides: TGCGCCAGCAGCCAAGATCGCGTGTTCCGGGGGGTGAACACTGAAGCTTTCTTT. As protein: CASSQDRVFRGVNTEAFF.

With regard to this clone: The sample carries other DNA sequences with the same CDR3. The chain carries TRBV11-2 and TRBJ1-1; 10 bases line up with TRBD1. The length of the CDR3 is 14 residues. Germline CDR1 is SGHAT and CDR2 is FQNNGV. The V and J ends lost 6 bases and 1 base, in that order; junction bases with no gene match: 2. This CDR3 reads CASSRDRGNTEAFF. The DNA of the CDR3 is TGTGCCAGCAGTCGGGACAGGGGGAACACTGAAGCTTTCTTT.

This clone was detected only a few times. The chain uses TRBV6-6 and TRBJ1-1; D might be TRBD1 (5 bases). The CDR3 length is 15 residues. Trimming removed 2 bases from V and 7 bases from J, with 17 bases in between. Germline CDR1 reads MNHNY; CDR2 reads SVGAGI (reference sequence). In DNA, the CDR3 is TGTGCCAGCAGTTACACGAACCCGGGGGGTAGTGAAGCTTTCTTT. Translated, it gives CASSYTNPGGSEAFF.

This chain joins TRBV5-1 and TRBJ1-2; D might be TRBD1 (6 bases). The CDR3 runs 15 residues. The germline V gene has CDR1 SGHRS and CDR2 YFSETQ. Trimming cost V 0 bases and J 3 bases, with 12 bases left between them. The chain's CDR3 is CASSLGAGADYGYTF. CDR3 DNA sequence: TGCGCCAGCAGCTTGGGTGCGGGGGCGGACTATGGCTACACCTTC.

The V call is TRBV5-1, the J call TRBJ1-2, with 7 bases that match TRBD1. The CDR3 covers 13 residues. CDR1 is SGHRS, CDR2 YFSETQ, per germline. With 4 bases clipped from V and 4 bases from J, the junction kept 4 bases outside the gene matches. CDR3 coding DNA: TGCGCCAGCAGCCTAGACAGGGTCTATGGCTACACCTTC. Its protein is CASSLDRVYGYTF.

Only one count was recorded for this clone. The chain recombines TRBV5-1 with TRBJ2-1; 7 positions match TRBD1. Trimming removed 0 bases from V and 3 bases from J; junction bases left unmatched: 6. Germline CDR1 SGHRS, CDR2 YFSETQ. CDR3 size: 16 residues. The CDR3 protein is CASSLDRTGFYNEQFF. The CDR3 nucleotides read TGCGCCAGCAGCTTGGATCGGACAGGTTTCTACAATGAGCAGTTCTTC.

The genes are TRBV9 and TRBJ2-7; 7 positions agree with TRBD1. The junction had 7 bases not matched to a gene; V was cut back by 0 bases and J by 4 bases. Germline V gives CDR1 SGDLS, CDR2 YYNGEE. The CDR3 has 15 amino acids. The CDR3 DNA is TGTGCCAGCAGCGTAGGGCCGGGACAGTCTTACGAGCAGTACTTC. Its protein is CASSVGPGQSYEQYF.

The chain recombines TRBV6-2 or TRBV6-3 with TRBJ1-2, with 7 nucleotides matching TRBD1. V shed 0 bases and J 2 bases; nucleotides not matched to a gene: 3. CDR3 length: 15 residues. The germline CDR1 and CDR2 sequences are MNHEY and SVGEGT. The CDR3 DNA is TGTGCCAGCAGTTACTCCGGGACAGAGAACTATGGCTACACCTTC. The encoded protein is CASSYSGTENYGYTF.

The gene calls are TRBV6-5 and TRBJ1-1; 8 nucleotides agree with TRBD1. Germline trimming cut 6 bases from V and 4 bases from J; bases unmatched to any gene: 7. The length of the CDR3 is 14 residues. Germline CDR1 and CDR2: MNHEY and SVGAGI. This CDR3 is CASRQGARGTEAFF. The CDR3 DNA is TGTGCCAGCAGGCAGGGGGCGCGGGGCACTGAAGCTTTCTTT.

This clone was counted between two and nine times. As DNA, the CDR3 is TGTGCCAGCAGCTTAGATAGGCGGGGTCCCGCCTCGGGGTATGAGCAGTTCTTC. It specifies CASSLDRRGPASGYEQFF. The V call is TRBV7-2, the J call TRBJ2-1; perhaps TRBD2 as D (6 bases). Looked up from germline, CDR1 is SGHTA and CDR2 is FQGNSA. V gave up 1 base and J gave up 8 bases, with 24 bases separating them. This CDR3 comprises 18 residues.

CDR3 sequence reads: CSFSGGLGGYTF. The CDR3 DNA reads TGCAGCTTTTCGGGGGGTTTAGGTGGCTACACCTTC. V gene TRBV29-1 combines with J gene TRBJ1-2, with D maybe TRBD1 (5 bases). Germline V lookup: CDR1 SQVTM, CDR2 ANQGSEA. With 8 bases removed from V and 7 bases from J, the gap between germline ends came to 17 bases. This CDR3 is 12 amino acids long.

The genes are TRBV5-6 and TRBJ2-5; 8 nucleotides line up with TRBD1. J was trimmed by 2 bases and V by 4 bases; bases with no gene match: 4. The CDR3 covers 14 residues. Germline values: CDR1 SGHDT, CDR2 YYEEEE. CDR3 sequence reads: CASSVGQGQETQYF. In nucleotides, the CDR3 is TGTGCCAGCAGCGTAGGACAGGGACAAGAGACCCAGTACTTC. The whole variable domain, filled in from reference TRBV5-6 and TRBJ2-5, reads DAGVTQSPTHLIKTRGQQVTLRCSPKSGHDTVSWYQQALGQGPQFIFQYYEEEERQRGNFPDRFSGHQFPNYSSELNVNALLLGDSALYLCASSVGQGQETQYFGPGTRLLVL.

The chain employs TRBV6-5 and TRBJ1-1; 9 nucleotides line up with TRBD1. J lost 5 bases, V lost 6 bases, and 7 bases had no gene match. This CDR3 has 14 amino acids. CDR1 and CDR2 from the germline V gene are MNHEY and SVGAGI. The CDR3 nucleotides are TGTGCCAGCAGCCAGACAGGGGGTGGGACTGAAGCTTTCTTT. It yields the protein CASSQTGGGTEAFF.

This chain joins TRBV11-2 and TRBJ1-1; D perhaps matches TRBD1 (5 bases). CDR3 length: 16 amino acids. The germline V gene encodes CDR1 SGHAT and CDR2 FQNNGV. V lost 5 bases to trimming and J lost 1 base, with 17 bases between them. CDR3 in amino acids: CASSPAAGEGNTEAFF. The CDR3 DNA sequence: TGTGCCAGCAGCCCCGCGGCGGGGGAAGGGAACACTGAAGCTTTCTTT.

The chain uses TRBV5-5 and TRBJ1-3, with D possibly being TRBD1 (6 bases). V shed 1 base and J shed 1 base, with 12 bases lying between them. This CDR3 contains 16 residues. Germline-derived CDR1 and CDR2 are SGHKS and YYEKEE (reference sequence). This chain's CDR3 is CASSLTGSVSGNTIYF. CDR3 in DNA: TGTGCCAGCAGCTTGACAGGGAGTGTTTCTGGAAACACCATATATTTT.

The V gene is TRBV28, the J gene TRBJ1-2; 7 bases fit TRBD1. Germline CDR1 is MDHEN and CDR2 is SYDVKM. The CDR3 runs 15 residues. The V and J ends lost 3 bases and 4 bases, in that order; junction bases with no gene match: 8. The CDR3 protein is CASSLVGTDLYGYTF. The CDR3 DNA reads TGTGCCAGCAGTTTGGTCGGGACAGACCTCTATGGCTACACCTTC.

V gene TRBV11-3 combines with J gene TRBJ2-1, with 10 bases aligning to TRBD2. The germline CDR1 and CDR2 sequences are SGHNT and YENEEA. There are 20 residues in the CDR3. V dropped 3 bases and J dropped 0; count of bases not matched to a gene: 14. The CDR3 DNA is TGTGCCAGCAGCTTTACGTTTGGTAGCGGGGGGTCCTACTCCTACAATGAGCAGTTCTTC. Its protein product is CASSFTFGSGGSYSYNEQFF.

The CDR3 reads CASSQRTSGALSNTGELFF. In DNA form, the CDR3 reads TGTGCCAGCAGCCAGCGGACTAGCGGGGCCTTATCGAACACCGGGGAGCTGTTTTTT. The chain uses TRBV3-1 (or the pseudogene TRBV3-2) and TRBJ2-2, with 12 bases aligning to TRBD2. Germline values: CDR1 LGHDT, CDR2 YNNKEL (reference sequence). The CDR3 length is 19 residues. V dropped 3 bases and J dropped 0; count of bases not matched to a gene: 8.